Given below is one T cell receptor (beta chain) in context. Its antigen is unknown. A second PCR, run for about 7 to 12 cycles, used a sample-barcoded 5' primer plus a J-beta primer mix. TCRdb independently ran MiXCR on the 5' RACE reads; one entry per CDR3 protein. The sample shows around 1,800,000 distinct CDR3 sequences, around 40% of them seen only once. The sample comes from a study of blood T cells in healthy people across ages. Study-wide points: Expanded clonotype shifts may have been confounded, as the donors had an unknown CMV status. A conclusive naive versus antigen-experienced comparison was prevented by the unsorted PBMCs. Long-lived and aged donors differed, with more naive CD4+ cells and higher diversity in the long-lived.

V lost 5 bases, J lost 1 base, and 11 bases stayed unmatched. Germline assignment: CDR1 DFQATT and CDR2 SNEGSKA (reference sequence). There are 17 residues in the CDR3. Material: blood. This clonotype was obtained from a human donor in good health. J is TRBJ2-5 and V is TRBV20-1; 12 bases agree with TRBD2. The CDR3 nucleotides read TGCAGTGCTTATCTAGCGGGGGGGGAATTTATCCAAGAGACCCAGTACTTC. It translates to CSAYLAGGEFIQETQYF.